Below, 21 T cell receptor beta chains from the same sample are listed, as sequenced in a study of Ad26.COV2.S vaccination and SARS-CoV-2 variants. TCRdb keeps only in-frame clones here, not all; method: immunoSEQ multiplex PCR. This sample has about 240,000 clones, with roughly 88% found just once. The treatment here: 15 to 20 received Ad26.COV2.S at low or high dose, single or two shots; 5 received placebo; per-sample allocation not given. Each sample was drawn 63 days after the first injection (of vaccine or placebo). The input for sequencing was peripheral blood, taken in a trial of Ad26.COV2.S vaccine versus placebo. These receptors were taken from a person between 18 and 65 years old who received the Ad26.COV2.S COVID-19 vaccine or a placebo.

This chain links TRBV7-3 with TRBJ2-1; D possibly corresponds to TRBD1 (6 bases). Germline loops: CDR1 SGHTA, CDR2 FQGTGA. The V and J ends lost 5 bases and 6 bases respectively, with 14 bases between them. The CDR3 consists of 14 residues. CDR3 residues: CASSTGLEGNEQFF. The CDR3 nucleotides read TGTGCCAGCAGCACAGGGTTGGAAGGCAATGAGCAGTTCTTC.

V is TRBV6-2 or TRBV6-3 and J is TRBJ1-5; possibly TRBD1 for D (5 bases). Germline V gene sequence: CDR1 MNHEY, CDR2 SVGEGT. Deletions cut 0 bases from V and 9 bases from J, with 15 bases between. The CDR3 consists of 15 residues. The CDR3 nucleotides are TGTGCCAGCAGTTACTCAACCGGGGGAGGATCGCCCCAGCATTTT. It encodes CASSYSTGGGSPQHF.

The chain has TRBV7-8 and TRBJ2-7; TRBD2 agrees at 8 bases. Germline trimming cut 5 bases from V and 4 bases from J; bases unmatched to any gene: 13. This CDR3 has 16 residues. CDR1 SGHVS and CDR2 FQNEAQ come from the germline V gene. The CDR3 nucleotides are TGTGCCAGCAGCCCTAAGACCGGGGGGGGCCTGTACGAGCAGTACTTC. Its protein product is CASSPKTGGGLYEQYF.

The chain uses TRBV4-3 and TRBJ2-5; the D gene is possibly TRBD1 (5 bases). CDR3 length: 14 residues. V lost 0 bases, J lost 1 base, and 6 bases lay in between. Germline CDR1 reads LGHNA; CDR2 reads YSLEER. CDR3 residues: CASSQEQGQETQYF. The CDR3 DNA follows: TGCGCCAGCAGCCAAGAGCAGGGCCAAGAGACCCAGTACTTC.

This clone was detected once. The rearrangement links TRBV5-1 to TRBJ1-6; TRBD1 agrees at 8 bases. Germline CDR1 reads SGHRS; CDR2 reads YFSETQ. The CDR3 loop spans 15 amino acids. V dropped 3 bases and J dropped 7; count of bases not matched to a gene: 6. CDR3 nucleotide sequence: TGCGCCAGCAGCTCGCTGGACAGGGTCAATTCACCCCTCCACTTT. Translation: CASSSLDRVNSPLHF.

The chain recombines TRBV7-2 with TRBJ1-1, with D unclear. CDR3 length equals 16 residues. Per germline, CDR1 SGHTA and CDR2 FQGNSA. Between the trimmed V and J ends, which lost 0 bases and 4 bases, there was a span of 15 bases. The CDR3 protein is CASSLAGTPWPTEAFF. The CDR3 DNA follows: TGTGCCAGCAGCTTAGCGGGAACACCATGGCCCACTGAAGCTTTCTTT. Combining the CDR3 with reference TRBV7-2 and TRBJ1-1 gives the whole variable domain GAGVSQSPSNKVTEKGKDVELRCDPISGHTALYWYRQSLGQGLEFLIYFQGNSAPDKSGLPSDRFSAERTGGSVSTLTIQRTQQEDSAVYLCASSLAGTPWPTEAFFGQGTRLTVV.

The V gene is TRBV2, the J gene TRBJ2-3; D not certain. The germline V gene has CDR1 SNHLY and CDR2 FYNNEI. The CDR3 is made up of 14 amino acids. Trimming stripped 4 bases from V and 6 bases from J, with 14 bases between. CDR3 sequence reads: CASSVGYPPDTQYF. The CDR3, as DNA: TGTGCCAGCAGTGTTGGCTACCCCCCGGATACGCAGTATTTT.

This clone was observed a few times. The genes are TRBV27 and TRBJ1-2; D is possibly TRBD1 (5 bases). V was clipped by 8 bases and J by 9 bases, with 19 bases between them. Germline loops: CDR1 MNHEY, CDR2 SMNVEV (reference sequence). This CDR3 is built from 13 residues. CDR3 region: CASRDGVSMRYTF. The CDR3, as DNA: TGTGCCAGCCGGGACGGCGTTTCGATGCGCTACACCTTC.

CDR3 residues: CASDELAGGLSEQYF. CDR3 nucleotides: TGCGCCAGCGACGAACTAGCGGGAGGGCTCTCCGAGCAGTACTTC. J is TRBJ2-7 and V is TRBV10-2; 13 bases align to TRBD2. The CDR3 runs 15 residues. The V gene end was trimmed by 8 bases and the J gene end by 6 bases; junction bases not matched to a gene: 10. CDR1 is WSHSY, CDR2 SAAADI, per germline.

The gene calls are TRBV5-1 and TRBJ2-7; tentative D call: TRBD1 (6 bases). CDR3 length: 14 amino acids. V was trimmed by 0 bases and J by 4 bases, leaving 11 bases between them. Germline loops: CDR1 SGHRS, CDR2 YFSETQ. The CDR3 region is CASSLGVRGYEQYF. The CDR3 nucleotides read TGCGCCAGCAGCTTGGGGGTCAGGGGATACGAGCAGTACTTC.

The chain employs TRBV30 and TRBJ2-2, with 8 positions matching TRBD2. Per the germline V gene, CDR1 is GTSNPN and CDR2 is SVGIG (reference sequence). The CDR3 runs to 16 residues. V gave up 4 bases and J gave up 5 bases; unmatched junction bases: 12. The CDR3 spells CAWTPVSGRGTGELFF. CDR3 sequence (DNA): TGTGCCTGGACCCCCGTCAGCGGGAGAGGGACCGGGGAGCTGTTTTTT.

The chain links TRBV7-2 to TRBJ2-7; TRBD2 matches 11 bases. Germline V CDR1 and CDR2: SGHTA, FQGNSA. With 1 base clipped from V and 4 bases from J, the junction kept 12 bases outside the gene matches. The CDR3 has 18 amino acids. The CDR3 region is CASSLDPTPGLAEYEQYF. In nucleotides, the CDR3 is TGTGCCAGCAGCTTAGATCCTACCCCGGGACTAGCGGAATACGAGCAGTACTTC.

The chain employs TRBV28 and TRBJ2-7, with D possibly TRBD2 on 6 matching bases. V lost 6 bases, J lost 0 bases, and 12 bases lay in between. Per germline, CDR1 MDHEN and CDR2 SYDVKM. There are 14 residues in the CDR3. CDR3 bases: TGTGCCAGCAGGGATAGCGGAAGCTCCTACGAGCAGTACTTC. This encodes CASRDSGSSYEQYF.

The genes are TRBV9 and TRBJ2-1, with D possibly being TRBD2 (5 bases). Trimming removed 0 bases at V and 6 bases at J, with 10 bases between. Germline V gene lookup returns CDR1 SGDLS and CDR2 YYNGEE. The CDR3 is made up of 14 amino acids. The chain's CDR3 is CASSVGTFGNEQFF. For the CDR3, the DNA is TGTGCCAGCAGCGTAGGGACTTTCGGCAATGAGCAGTTCTTC.

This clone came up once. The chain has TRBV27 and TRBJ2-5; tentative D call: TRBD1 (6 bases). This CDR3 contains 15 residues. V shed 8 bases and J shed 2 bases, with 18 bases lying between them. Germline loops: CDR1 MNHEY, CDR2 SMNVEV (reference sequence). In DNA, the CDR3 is TGTGCCAGCTTCTCCCCGGGACACGGGCAAGAGACCCAGTACTTC. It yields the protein CASFSPGHGQETQYF.

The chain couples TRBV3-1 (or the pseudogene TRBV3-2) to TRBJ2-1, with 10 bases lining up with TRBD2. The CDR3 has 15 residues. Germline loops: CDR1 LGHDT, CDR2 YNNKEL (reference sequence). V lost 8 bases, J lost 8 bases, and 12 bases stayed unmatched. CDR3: CASSILAGAFDEQFF. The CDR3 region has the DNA TGTGCCAGCTCGATTCTAGCGGGGGCCTTCGATGAGCAGTTCTTC.

The CDR3 DNA is TGTGCCAGCAGTTTACCAGGGGAGTATGGCTACACCTTC. It translates to CASSLPGEYGYTF. This chain joins TRBV12-3 or TRBV12-4 and TRBJ1-2; maybe TRBD1 (6 bases). The CDR3 runs to 13 residues. The ends were cut back, 2 bases at V and 5 bases at J, with 9 bases in the middle.

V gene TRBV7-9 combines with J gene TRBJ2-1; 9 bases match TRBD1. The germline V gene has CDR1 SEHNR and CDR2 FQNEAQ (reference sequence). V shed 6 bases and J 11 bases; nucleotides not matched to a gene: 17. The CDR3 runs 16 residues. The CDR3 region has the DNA TGTGCCAGCAGAACCCCCGGGACAGGGCCCCCAATGAAGCAGTTCTTC. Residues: CASRTPGTGPPMKQFF.

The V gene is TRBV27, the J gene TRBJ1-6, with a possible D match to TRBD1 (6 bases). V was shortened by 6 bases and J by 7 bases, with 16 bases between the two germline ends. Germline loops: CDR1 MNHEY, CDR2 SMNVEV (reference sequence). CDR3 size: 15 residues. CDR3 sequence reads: CASSYGGTSNSPLHF. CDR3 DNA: TGTGCCAGCAGCTACGGGGGGACAAGCAATTCACCCCTCCACTTT.

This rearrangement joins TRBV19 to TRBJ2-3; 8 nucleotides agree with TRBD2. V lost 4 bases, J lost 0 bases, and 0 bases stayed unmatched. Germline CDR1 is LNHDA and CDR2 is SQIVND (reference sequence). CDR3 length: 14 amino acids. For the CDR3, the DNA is TGTGCCAGTAGTACTAGCGGGAGCACAGATACGCAGTATTTT. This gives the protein CASSTSGSTDTQYF.

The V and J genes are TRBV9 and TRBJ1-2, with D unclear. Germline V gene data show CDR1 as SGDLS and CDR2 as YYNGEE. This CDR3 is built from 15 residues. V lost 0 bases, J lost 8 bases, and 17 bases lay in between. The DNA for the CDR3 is TGTGCCAGCAGCGTAGGAACAGACACAGTGGGGGGCTACACCTTC. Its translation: CASSVGTDTVGGYTF. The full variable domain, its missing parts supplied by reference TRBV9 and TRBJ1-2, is DSGVTQTPKHLITATGQRVTLRCSPRSGDLSVYWYQQSLDQGLQFLIQYYNGEERAKGNILERFSAQQFPDLHSELNLSSLELGDSALYFCASSVGTDTVGGYTFGSGTRLTVV.